The sequence of this T cell receptor beta chain was determined in a study of T cells in pancreatic ductal adenocarcinoma. Study-wide results and limits: Unique clonotypes were 7.5 to 10-fold more numerous in blood than in tumor. This surgical cohort overrepresents the minority presenting with early-stage disease.

Trimming cost V 5 bases and J 8 bases, with 16 bases left between them. The CDR3 covers 14 residues. Per germline, CDR1 SGHTA and CDR2 FQGNSA. Only in-frame clones appear in the TCRdb table, and some are missing; sequencing was by immunoSEQ multiplex PCR. The sample contains approximately 97,000 clones, 90% to 95% of which appear only once. Surgery without prior neoadjuvant therapy was the treatment of the selected pancreatic ductal adenocarcinoma patients. Concerning this clone itself: No antigen is known for it.

The V gene is TRBV7-2, the J gene TRBJ2-1, with D perhaps matching TRBD2 (6 bases). Sequenced: PBMCs. The origin of this receptor is a human donor with pancreatic ductal adenocarcinoma. For the CDR3, the DNA is TGTGCCAGCAGCCCCCACCGGGGGATTGATGAGCAGTTCTTC. This encodes CASSPHRGIDEQFF.